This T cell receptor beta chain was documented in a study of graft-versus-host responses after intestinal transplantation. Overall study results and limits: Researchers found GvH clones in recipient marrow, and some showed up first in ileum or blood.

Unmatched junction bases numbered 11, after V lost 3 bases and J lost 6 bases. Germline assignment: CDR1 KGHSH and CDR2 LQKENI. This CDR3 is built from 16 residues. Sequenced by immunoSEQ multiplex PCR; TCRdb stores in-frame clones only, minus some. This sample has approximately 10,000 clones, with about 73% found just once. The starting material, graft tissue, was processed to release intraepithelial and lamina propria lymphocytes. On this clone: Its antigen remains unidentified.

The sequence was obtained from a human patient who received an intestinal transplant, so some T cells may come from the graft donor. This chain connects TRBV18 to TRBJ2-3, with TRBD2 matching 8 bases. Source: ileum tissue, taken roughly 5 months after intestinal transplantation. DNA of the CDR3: TGTGCCAGCTCACCCCAGGGACTAGTGGAGTACGATACGCAGTATTTT. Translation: CASSPQGLVEYDTQYF.